Sequencing of this TCR beta chain was carried out in a study of T-cell reconstitution after alpha-beta-depleted transplantation in children. The CDR3 spans 16 residues. V was clipped by 6 bases and J by 6 bases; unmatched bases: 11. This sample's TCRbeta library carried unique molecular identifier barcodes. TCRdb reprocessed the PCR reads via MiXCR and lists one record per CDR3 protein. The sample holds 450,000 to 700,000 distinct CDR3 sequences, roughly 27% seen once. Here the sequenced sample was PBMCs, taken before TCRalphabeta/CD19-depleted stem cell transplant. The chain employs TRBV12-3 or TRBV12-4 and TRBJ2-3; TRBD1 matches at 11 bases. The receptor's source is a boy in the first two years of life with Wiskott-Aldrich syndrome, due to receive a stem cell transplant. The CDR3 loop reads CASSNSGTGGKDTQYF. In DNA form, the CDR3 reads TGTGCCAGCAGCAATTCAGGGACAGGGGGAAAGGATACGCAGTATTTT.